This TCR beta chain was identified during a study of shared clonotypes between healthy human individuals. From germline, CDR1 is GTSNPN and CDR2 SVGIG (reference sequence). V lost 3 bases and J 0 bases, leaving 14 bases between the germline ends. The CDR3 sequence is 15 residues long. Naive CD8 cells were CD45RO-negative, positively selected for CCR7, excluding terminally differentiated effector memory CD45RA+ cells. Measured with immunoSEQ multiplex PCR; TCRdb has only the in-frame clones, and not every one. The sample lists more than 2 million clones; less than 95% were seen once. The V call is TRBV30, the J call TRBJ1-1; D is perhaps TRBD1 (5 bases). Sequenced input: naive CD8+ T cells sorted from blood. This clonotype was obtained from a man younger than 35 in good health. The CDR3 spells CAWSVIQVLNTEAFF. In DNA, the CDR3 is TGTGCCTGGAGCGTCATACAGGTCTTGAACACTGAAGCTTTCTTT.